Listed below are T cell receptor beta chains from one sample, sequenced in a study of neurological immune-mediated disorders. From the 5' RACE reads, TCRdb called clonotypes with MiXCR, one entry per CDR3 protein. This table has more than 60,000 distinct CDR3 sequences, roughly 4% appearing once. Sample: PBMCs. The receptors come from a woman in her forties or fifties with multiple sclerosis. CDR3s include the opening cysteine and the closing phenylalanine or tryptophan. A D gene is named only where the DNA matches it firmly. Some rows have no size entry. The others give once, few or many, or a class for an expanded clone.

cdr3_nt: TGTGCCAGCAGCCAAAGCCTTTATCCTGGAAACACCATATATTTT
cdr3_aa: CASSQSLYPGNTIYF
j_call: TRBJ1-3
v_call: TRBV3-1
d_call: -
clone_size: many

cdr3_nt: TGCGCCAGTAGACTTCGGACAGGGGTTACAGATACGCAGTATTTT
cdr3_aa: CASRLRTGVTDTQYF
j_call: TRBJ2-3
v_call: TRBV5-1
d_call: TRBD1
clone_size: many

cdr3_nt: TGTGCTAGCAGCTTAGACCCGGCAGGGTGGAGGCAGTTCTTC
cdr3_aa: CASSLDPAGWRQFF
j_call: TRBJ2-1
v_call: TRBV7-7
d_call: -
clone_size: many

cdr3_nt: TGCAGTGTCCCGAGGGGGGGTACAACTAATGAAAAACTGTTTTTT
cdr3_aa: CSVPRGGTTNEKLFF
j_call: TRBJ1-4
v_call: TRBV20-1
d_call: -
clone_size: many

cdr3_nt: TGTGCCAGCAGCTCGGGGACAGATGGCTACACCTTC
cdr3_aa: CASSSGTDGYTF
j_call: TRBJ1-2
v_call: TRBV7-2
d_call: TRBD1
clone_size: many

cdr3_nt: TGTGCCAGCTCACCGGGACAGGGCGACCACGAGCAGTACTTC
cdr3_aa: CASSPGQGDHEQYF
j_call: TRBJ2-7
v_call: TRBV18
d_call: TRBD1
clone_size: many

cdr3_nt: TGTGCCAGCAGCTTGGGGTTTGGAAAAAATTCACCCCTCAACTTT
cdr3_aa: CASSLGFGKNSPLNF
j_call: TRBJ1-6
v_call: TRBV5-6
d_call: -
clone_size: -

cdr3_nt: TGCAGTGCTAGAGTCAAGGAGCTCCAAGAGACCCAGTACTTC
cdr3_aa: CSARVKELQETQYF
j_call: TRBJ2-5
v_call: TRBV20-1
d_call: -
clone_size: medium-sized

cdr3_nt: TGTGCCACCAGCTACGCTCCGGGAACTGAAGCTTTCTTT
cdr3_aa: CATSYAPGTEAFF
j_call: TRBJ1-1
v_call: TRBV15
d_call: -
clone_size: many

cdr3_nt: TGTGCCAGCAGCACAGGGGGCGAGGATGAAAAACTGTTTTTT
cdr3_aa: CASSTGGEDEKLFF
j_call: TRBJ1-4
v_call: TRBV7-2
d_call: TRBD1
clone_size: many

cdr3_nt: TGTGCCACCAGTGGTTCCACGGGGCAGCCCCAGCATTTT
cdr3_aa: CATSGSTGQPQHF
j_call: TRBJ1-5
v_call: TRBV24-1
d_call: -
clone_size: many

cdr3_nt: TGTGCCAGCAGCCCGAGACTAGCGGGAGGGAGAGATACGCAGTATTTT
cdr3_aa: CASSPRLAGGRDTQYF
j_call: TRBJ2-3
v_call: TRBV12-3/TRBV12-4
d_call: TRBD2
clone_size: many

cdr3_nt: TGTGCCAGCAGCCTAACCGGGACAGGGTCCTACGAGCAGTACTTC
cdr3_aa: CASSLTGTGSYEQYF
j_call: TRBJ2-7
v_call: TRBV5-6
d_call: TRBD1
clone_size: many

cdr3_nt: TGTGCCAGTAGTACCACGACAGGGGACTATGGCTACACCTTC
cdr3_aa: CASSTTTGDYGYTF
j_call: TRBJ1-2
v_call: TRBV19
d_call: TRBD1
clone_size: many

cdr3_nt: TGCAGTGCTGGACCTAGCGGGAGGATCAATGAGCAGTTCTTC
cdr3_aa: CSAGPSGRINEQFF
j_call: TRBJ2-1
v_call: TRBV20-1
d_call: TRBD2
clone_size: many

cdr3_nt: TGTGCCATCATGGCGGGGTCAGGCGAATCTGGGGCCAACGTCCTGACTTTC
cdr3_aa: CAIMAGSGESGANVLTF
j_call: TRBJ2-6
v_call: TRBV10-3
d_call: -
clone_size: medium-sized

cdr3_nt: TGTGCCAGCAGTTTGGGGCAGGAGGGGGCATTGGAAAAACTGTTTTTT
cdr3_aa: CASSLGQEGALEKLFF
j_call: TRBJ1-4
v_call: TRBV12-3/TRBV12-4
d_call: TRBD1
clone_size: many

cdr3_nt: TGTGCTAGCAGCTCTGGGACAGGGTCCTACGAGCAGTACTTC
cdr3_aa: CASSSGTGSYEQYF
j_call: TRBJ2-7
v_call: TRBV7-7
d_call: TRBD1
clone_size: many

cdr3_nt: TGTGCCAGCAGCCCAGGGGCAGGTCAGCCCCAGCATTTT
cdr3_aa: CASSPGAGQPQHF
j_call: TRBJ1-5
v_call: TRBV7-3
d_call: -
clone_size: many

cdr3_nt: TGCGCCAGCAGCTTGGCACCAGGTTTAGGTGGCTACACCTTC
cdr3_aa: CASSLAPGLGGYTF
j_call: TRBJ1-2
v_call: TRBV5-1
d_call: -
clone_size: many

cdr3_nt: TGCGCCAGCAGCTTGGAAGGGACCGGCGATCAGCCCCAGAATTTT
cdr3_aa: CASSLEGTGDQPQNF
j_call: TRBJ1-5
v_call: TRBV5-1
d_call: -
clone_size: -

cdr3_nt: TGTGCCAGCAGCAGACAGCGGACTCAGGGCGACACCATATATTTT
cdr3_aa: CASSRQRTQGDTIYF
j_call: TRBJ1-3
v_call: TRBV21-1
d_call: -
clone_size: many

cdr3_nt: TGCAGCGTTGCGGCCCCGGGGACAGTCACAGATACGCAGTATTTT
cdr3_aa: CSVAAPGTVTDTQYF
j_call: TRBJ2-3
v_call: TRBV29-1
d_call: TRBD1
clone_size: many

cdr3_nt: TGCAGTGCTAGTCCGCAGTATTTT
cdr3_aa: CSASPQYF
j_call: TRBJ2-3
v_call: TRBV20-1
d_call: -
clone_size: many

cdr3_nt: TGCAGTGCTGGACAAGAGACCCAGTACTTC
cdr3_aa: CSAGQETQYF
j_call: TRBJ2-5
v_call: TRBV20-1
d_call: -
clone_size: many

cdr3_nt: TGTGCCAGCAGCTTAGATGGGTCCGGGAACACTGAAGCTTTCTTT
cdr3_aa: CASSLDGSGNTEAFF
j_call: TRBJ1-1
v_call: TRBV11-3
d_call: -
clone_size: -

cdr3_nt: TGTGCCATCGGCAATGAGGACAGGGTGGGATTCGATGAGCAGTTCTTC
cdr3_aa: CAIGNEDRVGFDEQFF
j_call: TRBJ2-1
v_call: TRBV10-3
d_call: TRBD1
clone_size: many

cdr3_nt: TGTGCCAGCAGCCAGACGGGACTAGCCGGGGTGACCCAGTACTTC
cdr3_aa: CASSQTGLAGVTQYF
j_call: TRBJ2-5
v_call: TRBV3-1
d_call: TRBD2
clone_size: many

cdr3_nt: TGTGCCAGCAGTTACTCGTCCCGGGACAGGGCCCAGTACTTC
cdr3_aa: CASSYSSRDRAQYF
j_call: TRBJ2-5
v_call: TRBV6-2/TRBV6-3
d_call: TRBD1
clone_size: many

cdr3_nt: TGTGCCAGCAGTCCCTCGAGCTACGAGCAGTACTTC
cdr3_aa: CASSPSSYEQYF
j_call: TRBJ2-7
v_call: TRBV6-6
d_call: -
clone_size: many

cdr3_nt: TGTGCCAGCAGCCCCGTCCCGGGAGCGGGTGTTACGCAGTATTTT
cdr3_aa: CASSPVPGAGVTQYF
j_call: TRBJ2-3
v_call: TRBV7-3
d_call: -
clone_size: few

cdr3_nt: TGTGCCAGCAGACGGCCGGGACTGGACGTGGCGAACACCGGGGAGCTGTTTTTT
cdr3_aa: CASRRPGLDVANTGELFF
j_call: TRBJ2-2
v_call: TRBV6-2/TRBV6-3
d_call: -
clone_size: many

cdr3_nt: TGCAGTTTTTCCTTTCGGGATGAGCAGTTCTTC
cdr3_aa: CSFSFRDEQFF
j_call: TRBJ2-1
v_call: TRBV20-1
d_call: -
clone_size: many

cdr3_nt: TGTGCCAGCATCCCGAAGGGTGGAAACACCATATATTTT
cdr3_aa: CASIPKGGNTIYF
j_call: TRBJ1-3
v_call: TRBV12-3/TRBV12-4
d_call: -
clone_size: many

cdr3_nt: TGTGCCAGCAGCCCATCCGGGTTTTTCACTGAAGCTTTCTTT
cdr3_aa: CASSPSGFFTEAFF
j_call: TRBJ1-1
v_call: TRBV7-6
d_call: -
clone_size: many

cdr3_nt: TGTGCCAGCAGCGTAACAGGACAGGGTAAAATCTCCTTC
cdr3_aa: CASSVTGQGKISF
j_call: TRBJ2-7
v_call: TRBV9
d_call: TRBD1
clone_size: many

cdr3_nt: TGCAGTGCTAGATACCTAGCGGGAGCCAAAAACATTCAGTACTTC
cdr3_aa: CSARYLAGAKNIQYF
j_call: TRBJ2-4
v_call: TRBV20-1
d_call: TRBD2
clone_size: many

cdr3_nt: TGTGCCAGCAGCTTTAAGAGGGATTCACCCCTCCACTTT
cdr3_aa: CASSFKRDSPLHF
j_call: TRBJ1-6
v_call: TRBV5-4
d_call: -
clone_size: many

cdr3_nt: TGCGCCAGCAGCTTGGAAGAAAGAAGAAACACCATATATTTT
cdr3_aa: CASSLEERRNTIYF
j_call: TRBJ1-3
v_call: TRBV5-1
d_call: -
clone_size: -

cdr3_nt: TGTGCCAGCAGCCCCCTCTTGGGGGAGGGCAGTGAGCAGTTCTTC
cdr3_aa: CASSPLLGEGSEQFF
j_call: TRBJ2-1
v_call: TRBV7-2
d_call: TRBD2
clone_size: many

cdr3_nt: TGCAGCGATGACAGATTGGATGGCTACACCTTC
cdr3_aa: CSDDRLDGYTF
j_call: TRBJ1-2
v_call: TRBV29-1
d_call: -
clone_size: many

cdr3_nt: TGTGCCAGCAGCCCCCCTTTCGCAGATACGCAGTATTTT
cdr3_aa: CASSPPFADTQYF
j_call: TRBJ2-3
v_call: TRBV3-1
d_call: -
clone_size: many

cdr3_nt: TGCGCCAGCAGCCAAGACAAGGGGACCGGCTACGAGCAGTACTTC
cdr3_aa: CASSQDKGTGYEQYF
j_call: TRBJ2-7
v_call: TRBV4-1
d_call: -
clone_size: few

cdr3_nt: TGTGCCATCAGTGGGACTAGCGGGAGAGTTTCCGAGCAGTACTTC
cdr3_aa: CAISGTSGRVSEQYF
j_call: TRBJ2-7
v_call: TRBV10-3
d_call: TRBD2
clone_size: many

cdr3_nt: TGCGCCAGCAGCGAAGGACTAGCGGGATATGAGCAGTTCTTC
cdr3_aa: CASSEGLAGYEQFF
j_call: TRBJ2-1
v_call: TRBV5-1
d_call: TRBD2
clone_size: many

cdr3_nt: TGCAGTGCCCTTCCTAGCGGAGGGATCACAGATACGCAGTATTTT
cdr3_aa: CSALPSGGITDTQYF
j_call: TRBJ2-3
v_call: TRBV20-1
d_call: TRBD2
clone_size: many

cdr3_nt: TGTGCCAGCAGCCAAGTGTCGGGAGACACCGGGGAGCTGTTTTTT
cdr3_aa: CASSQVSGDTGELFF
j_call: TRBJ2-2
v_call: TRBV3-1
d_call: -
clone_size: many

cdr3_nt: TGTGCCAGCAGTTACTCTGGACAGGGGAACACTGAAGCTTTCTTT
cdr3_aa: CASSYSGQGNTEAFF
j_call: TRBJ1-1
v_call: TRBV6-2/TRBV6-3
d_call: TRBD1
clone_size: many